A single sample gave rise to the 27 T cell receptor beta chains below, sequenced in a study of blood T cell repertoires in COVID-19. Assay: immunoSEQ multiplex PCR; the TCRdb copy retains only in-frame clones and omits some. There are about 120,000 clones in the sample; roughly nine tenths occur only once, and around 30% lies in the top ten. The specimen was peripheral blood. These receptors were obtained from a man aged 65 to 79 with active or convalescent COVID-19.

CDR3 in amino acids: CATSRDRANQPQHF. The DNA for the CDR3 is TGTGCCACCTCCCGGGACAGGGCGAATCAGCCCCAGCATTTT. This chain connects TRBV10-3 to TRBJ1-5; TRBD1 matches 9 bases. Per the germline V gene, CDR1 is ENHRY and CDR2 is SYGVKD. Trimming cost V 10 bases and J 4 bases; bases outside gene matches: 8. The CDR3 contains 14 residues.

The CDR3 DNA follows: TGTGCCAGCAGTTACCCCGACTTGAGGGGCTACACCTTC. This encodes CASSYPDLRGYTF. The gene calls are TRBV6-6 and TRBJ1-2; D is ambiguous. The germline gives CDR1 MNHNY, CDR2 SVGAGI (reference sequence). CDR3 length: 13 amino acids. V lost 2 bases to trimming and J lost 8 bases, with 12 bases between them.

This clone was counted only a few times. The rearrangement joins TRBV11-2 to TRBJ2-7, with a possible D match to TRBD1 (6 bases). The V gene lost 2 bases and the J gene lost 0 bases, with 17 bases spanning the gap. CDR1 is SGHAT and CDR2 is FQNNGV in the germline V gene. There are 17 residues in the CDR3. The CDR3, as DNA: TGTGCCAGCAGCTTAAGGTTATTGACAGGCAGCTCCTACGAGCAGTACTTC. It codes for CASSLRLLTGSSYEQYF.

The chain has TRBV18 and TRBJ1-3, with 9 bases aligning to TRBD1. Germline values: CDR1 KGHSH, CDR2 LQKENI. V lost 2 bases to trimming and J lost 4 bases; unmatched junction nucleotides: 3. This CDR3 is 15 amino acids long. In DNA, the CDR3 is TGTGCCAGCTCACCAGGGACAGGGAAAGGAAACACCATATATTTT. This gives the protein CASSPGTGKGNTIYF.

The rearrangement uses TRBV13 and TRBJ2-7; TRBD1 aligns across 11 bases. This CDR3 is built from 14 residues. CDR1 and CDR2 (germline): PRHDT, FYEKMQ (reference sequence). The V segment lost 6 bases and the J segment 6 bases; nucleotides outside the gene matches: 7. CDR3 in DNA: TGTGCCAGCAGGCCGACGGGACAGGGGGGCGAGCAGTACTTC. Amino acid sequence: CASRPTGQGGEQYF.

The chain combines TRBV7-2 with TRBJ1-1; 9 positions agree with TRBD1. V dropped 5 bases and J dropped 11; count of bases not matched to a gene: 12. The CDR3 length is 14 residues. The germline V gene encodes CDR1 SGHTA and CDR2 FQGNSA. The CDR3 nucleotides read TGTGCCAGCAGCCCGGGACAGGGCCGTCTGGGGGCTTTCTTT. This sequence encodes CASSPGQGRLGAFF.

V gene TRBV2 combines with J gene TRBJ1-6; D unclear. CDR1 SNHLY and CDR2 FYNNEI come from the germline V gene. Deletions cut 7 bases from V and 5 bases from J, with 18 bases between. CDR3 size: 16 residues. The CDR3 DNA sequence: TGTGCCAGCAACCCGGCGCCCCCGCGGAATAATTCACCCCTCCACTTT. The encoded protein is CASNPAPPRNNSPLHF.

This clone has a single count. This chain uses TRBV27 with TRBJ1-5; TRBD1 agrees at 9 bases. CDR1 is MNHEY and CDR2 is SMNVEV in the germline V gene (reference sequence). V lost 5 bases and J lost 2; bases outside the gene matches: 16. This CDR3 is 19 amino acids long. The CDR3 sequence is CASSIETGTGTVCNQPQHF. In DNA form, the CDR3 reads TGTGCCAGCAGTATAGAAACCGGGACAGGGACGGTTTGCAATCAGCCCCAGCATTTT.

The genes are TRBV6-5 and TRBJ2-7; 7 bases match TRBD1. Germline CDR1 reads MNHEY; CDR2 reads SVGAGI. Unmatched junction bases numbered 7, after V lost 5 bases and J lost 12 bases. This CDR3 region has 11 residues. This chain's CDR3 is CASSPRDSPYF. CDR3 nucleotides: TGTGCCAGCAGTCCCCGGGACAGTCCGTACTTC.

This clone has a single count. This chain uses TRBV7-9 with TRBJ2-2; D remains ambiguous. V was trimmed by 2 bases and J by 0 bases, leaving 10 bases between them. There are 16 residues in the CDR3. In germline, CDR1 is SEHNR, CDR2 FQNEAQ (reference sequence). The CDR3 nucleotides are TGTGCCAGCAGCTTAAATAGAGATCCGAACACCGGGGAGCTGTTTTTT. Translating it yields CASSLNRDPNTGELFF.

The J gene is TRBJ2-7, the V gene TRBV19; the D gene is possibly TRBD1 (6 bases). Germline-derived CDR1 and CDR2 are LNHDA and SQIVND (reference sequence). Trimming removed 9 bases from V and 3 bases from J, with 27 bases in between. The CDR3 has 17 residues. CDR3 DNA: TGTGCCAGCTCCCAGGGCAGGGGTGGGAAGCTCGGCTACGAGCAGTACTTC. Protein sequence: CASSQGRGGKLGYEQYF.

J is TRBJ1-4 and V is TRBV5-1; D may be TRBD1 (5 bases). Trimming pared 2 bases from V and 5 bases from J, leaving 10 bases between. CDR3 length equals 14 residues. Germline loops: CDR1 SGHRS, CDR2 YFSETQ. The CDR3 region is CASSFSGWNEKLFF. The CDR3 DNA reads TGCGCCAGCAGCTTCTCAGGGTGGAATGAAAAACTGTTTTTT.

The chain links TRBV7-3 to TRBJ2-2; 7 nucleotides match TRBD1. After removal of 6 bases from V and 5 bases from J, the junction contained 9 bases not matched to a gene. The CDR3 contains 15 residues. Looked up from germline, CDR1 is SGHTA and CDR2 is FQGTGA. The CDR3 protein is CASSLQGLETGELFF. The CDR3 DNA is TGTGCCAGCAGTCTACAGGGGTTGGAAACCGGGGAGCTGTTTTTT.

This chain connects TRBV19 to TRBJ2-1; TRBD1 matches 7 bases. This CDR3 is 15 amino acids long. CDR1 and CDR2 (germline): LNHDA, SQIVND (reference sequence). Trimming took 6 bases from V and 5 from J; bases not matched to a gene: 10. The CDR3 reads CASSLGQAPNNEQFF. CDR3 bases: TGTGCCAGTAGCCTCGGACAGGCTCCCAACAATGAGCAGTTCTTC.

This chain uses TRBV7-9 with TRBJ1-2, with D perhaps matching TRBD1 (6 bases). Germline assignment: CDR1 SEHNR and CDR2 FQNEAQ (reference sequence). The CDR3 contains 15 residues. V lost 5 bases to trimming and J lost 6 bases, with 19 bases between them. This CDR3 is CASSTQGVLYDGYTF. The CDR3 DNA sequence: TGTGCCAGCAGCACACAGGGAGTTCTCTATGATGGCTACACCTTC.

The chain links TRBV28 to TRBJ2-2, with 12 bases aligning to TRBD2. Germline lookup yields CDR1 MDHEN and CDR2 SYDVKM. V lost 4 bases and J lost 7; bases outside the gene matches: 10. The CDR3 runs to 17 residues. DNA for the CDR3: TGTGCCAGCAGTTCCCCGAGACTAGCGGGAGCTGACGGGGAGCTGTTTTTT. It codes for CASSSPRLAGADGELFF.

The genes are TRBV4-2 and TRBJ2-5; maybe TRBD1 (6 bases). The germline V gene has CDR1 LGHNA and CDR2 YNFKEQ. V was shortened by 4 bases and J by 2 bases, with 11 bases between the two germline ends. This CDR3 contains 14 residues. The CDR3 DNA follows: TGTGCCAGCAGCCCAAATGGACAGCAAGAGACCCAGTACTTC. Its protein product is CASSPNGQQETQYF.

The chain uses TRBV6-6 and TRBJ2-7; 8 nucleotides align to TRBD2. J was trimmed by 0 bases and V by 6 bases; bases with no gene match: 10. The CDR3 has 16 residues. The germline CDR1 and CDR2 sequences are MNHNY and SVGAGI (reference sequence). CDR3 DNA sequence: TGTGCCAGCAGGCCCGACTTAGCGGGATTCTCCTACGAGCAGTACTTC. Translated: CASRPDLAGFSYEQYF.

This chain joins TRBV10-3 and TRBJ1-1; possibly TRBD1 for D (6 bases). Germline V gene sequence: CDR1 ENHRY, CDR2 SYGVKD. The length of the CDR3 is 15 residues. Trimming removed 0 bases at V and 4 bases at J, with 12 bases between. The CDR3, as DNA: TGTGCCATCAGTGAGTCGGGGGGCGGGAGCACTGAAGCTTTCTTT. It codes for CAISESGGGSTEAFF.

The J gene is TRBJ2-7, the V gene TRBV19; 9 bases are a match to TRBD1. Germline V gives CDR1 LNHDA, CDR2 SQIVND (reference sequence). The CDR3 is made up of 14 amino acids. J was trimmed by 4 bases and V by 4 bases; bases with no gene match: 5. The CDR3 protein is CASSKRQGDYEQYF. The CDR3 DNA sequence: TGTGCCAGTAGTAAAAGACAGGGGGATTACGAGCAGTACTTC.

The gene calls are TRBV6-1 and TRBJ2-3, with D perhaps TRBD1 (5 bases). V dropped 0 bases and J dropped 4 bases, with 5 bases sitting between them. The germline V gene has CDR1 MNHNS and CDR2 SASEGT. CDR3 length: 13 residues. As DNA, the CDR3 is TGTGCCAGCAGTGAAGCAGGGGCAGATACGCAGTATTTT. Its translation: CASSEAGADTQYF.

This clone was observed a handful of times. J is TRBJ2-1 and V is TRBV5-1; no reliable D call. The V and J ends lost 4 bases and 9 bases respectively, with 11 bases between them. This CDR3 is 12 amino acids long. Germline V lookup: CDR1 SGHRS, CDR2 YFSETQ. The CDR3 spells CASSGEPAEQFF. The CDR3 region has the DNA TGCGCCAGCAGCGGAGAACCCGCTGAGCAGTTCTTC.

V gene TRBV10-1 combines with J gene TRBJ1-6, with D tentatively TRBD1 (5 bases). Germline assignment: CDR1 WNHNN and CDR2 SYGVQD (reference sequence). Trimming left V 2 bases short and J 10 bases short, with 12 bases between. The length of the CDR3 is 14 residues. CDR3 DNA: TGCGCCAGCAGTGAGGGGGGGTTCCCCTCACCCCTCCACTTT. This encodes CASSEGGFPSPLHF.

The chain uses TRBV5-6 and TRBJ1-2, with 12 bases fitting TRBD1. The V and J ends lost 3 bases and 8 bases, in that order; junction bases with no gene match: 2. Per the germline V gene, CDR1 is SGHDT and CDR2 is YYEEEE. The CDR3 spans 13 residues. CDR3 coding DNA: TGTGCCAGCAGCTCCGGGACAGGGGGCGGCTACACCTTC. This encodes CASSSGTGGGYTF.

In its sample, this clone was seen once. The V gene is TRBV13, the J gene TRBJ1-3, with 7 bases identical to TRBD1. V lost 3 bases to trimming and J lost 0 bases; unmatched junction nucleotides: 5. Germline V CDR1 and CDR2: PRHDT, FYEKMQ (reference sequence). The CDR3 is 16 residues long. The CDR3 region is CASSFRQGDSGNTIYF. CDR3 bases: TGTGCCAGCAGCTTCCGACAGGGCGACTCTGGAAACACCATATATTTT.

The genes are TRBV4-1 and TRBJ2-3, with 13 nucleotides matching TRBD2. This CDR3 is built from 20 residues. CDR1 MGHRA and CDR2 YSYEKL come from the germline V gene. J was trimmed by 2 bases and V by 0 bases; bases with no gene match: 11. CDR3 sequence: CASSQDGGGLAGDNTDTQYF. The CDR3 nucleotides read TGCGCCAGCAGCCAAGATGGAGGAGGACTAGCGGGAGATAACACAGATACGCAGTATTTT.

The chain has TRBV10-3 and TRBJ2-1; 15 bases align to TRBD2. Looked up from germline, CDR1 is ENHRY and CDR2 is SYGVKD. The CDR3 extends over 15 amino acids. Trimming took 3 bases from V and 7 from J; bases not matched to a gene: 1. Here the CDR3 reads CAISEGTSGRNEQFF. CDR3 bases: TGTGCCATCAGTGAAGGGACTAGCGGGAGGAATGAGCAGTTCTTC.